The 5 T cell receptor beta chains in this list originate from one sample, sequenced in a study of blood T cell repertoires in COVID-19. The data were produced by immunoSEQ multiplex PCR, yet TCRdb's version contains in-frame clones alone and is incomplete. The data contain about 270,000 clones, roughly 84% of them seen just once; the ten biggest clones take up roughly 3.1%. Sequenced input: peripheral blood. The receptors here all came from a woman aged 18-29 years with acute or convalescent COVID-19.

As for this clone: The same CDR3 also results from other DNA sequences found in this sample. This sequence joins TRBV18 and TRBJ2-1; TRBD2 is a possible D gene (5 bases). V lost 3 bases and J 0 bases, leaving 6 bases between the germline ends. The CDR3 consists of 14 residues. CDR1 is KGHSH, CDR2 LQKENI, per germline. In DNA, the CDR3 is TGTGCCAGCTCACCTGGGAGCTCCTACAATGAGCAGTTCTTC. It is translated as CASSPGSSYNEQFF.

A note on this clone: Relative to the germline gene, one junction end is altered; a read error may explain this. The chain carries TRBV7-7 and TRBJ2-5, with TRBD1 matching 7 bases. Germline loops: CDR1 SSHAT, CDR2 FNYEAQ (reference sequence). This CDR3 spans 14 amino acids. As DNA, the CDR3 is TGTGCTAGCAGCTTAGTACAGGGGAAAGAGACCCAGTACTTC. Translated, it gives CASSLVQGKETQYF.

This chain uses TRBV19 with TRBJ1-5; perhaps TRBD1 as D (6 bases). The CDR3 runs 15 residues. Deletions cut 3 bases from V and 6 bases from J, with 15 bases between. Germline CDR1 is LNHDA and CDR2 is SQIVND (reference sequence). Here the CDR3 DNA reads TGTGCCAGTAGTATTTTGGGGGCAGGGAGTCAGCCCCAGCATTTT. It encodes CASSILGAGSQPQHF.

V usage is TRBV19 and J usage is TRBJ2-1, with 9 bases aligning to TRBD2. Per germline, CDR1 LNHDA and CDR2 SQIVND (reference sequence). The trim removed 3 bases at V and 6 bases at J, leaving 3 bases unmatched. The CDR3 has 14 residues. The CDR3, as DNA: TGTGCCAGTAGTATTAGCGGGAGTTCCAATGAGCAGTTCTTC. It translates to CASSISGSSNEQFF.

The chain's CDR3 is CASSLNNQVDSGNTIYF. CDR3 nucleotide sequence: TGTGCCAGCAGCTTAAATAATCAGGTCGACTCTGGAAACACCATATATTTT. The chain is built from TRBV11-2 and TRBJ1-3; unclear D gene. From germline, CDR1 is SGHAT and CDR2 FQNNGV. The length of the CDR3 is 17 residues. The V and J ends lost 2 bases and 0 bases respectively, with 14 bases between them.